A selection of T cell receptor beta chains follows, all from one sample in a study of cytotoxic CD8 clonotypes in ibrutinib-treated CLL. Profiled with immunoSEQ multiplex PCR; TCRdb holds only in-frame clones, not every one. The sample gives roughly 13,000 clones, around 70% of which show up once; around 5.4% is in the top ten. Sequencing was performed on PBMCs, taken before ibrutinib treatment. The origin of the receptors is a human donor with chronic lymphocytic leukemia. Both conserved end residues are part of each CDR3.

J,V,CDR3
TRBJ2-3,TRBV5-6,CASSLRRDLRTDTQYF
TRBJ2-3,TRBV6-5,CASGRDRGTGVMYF
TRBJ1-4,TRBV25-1,CASSEFVRGEKLFF
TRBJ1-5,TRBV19,CASSIDLPGGFQPQHF
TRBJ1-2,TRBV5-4,CASSTDSYGYTF
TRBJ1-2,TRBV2,CASSGGPINYGYTF
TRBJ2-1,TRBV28,CASSFWLGIRGEQFF
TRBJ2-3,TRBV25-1,CASGPLAGAGTDTQYF
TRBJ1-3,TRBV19,CASSPPPGRITTSGNTIYF
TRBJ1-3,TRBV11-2,CASSLAGNTIYF